This passage covers 23 T cell receptor beta chains from one sample sequenced in a study of blood T cell repertoires in COVID-19. Sequencing was performed with immunoSEQ multiplex PCR; in TCRdb, only in-frame clones are kept and a portion is missing. Altogether under 150,000 clones are present, 70% to 85% being singletons, with the ten largest covering 3% to 4.5%. What was sequenced was peripheral blood. These receptors came from a man aged 60 to 69 with acute or convalescent COVID-19.

The chain couples TRBV5-5 to TRBJ1-2; D may be TRBD1 (6 bases). CDR3 size: 15 residues. Deletions cut 1 base from V and 3 bases from J, with 13 bases between. Per the germline V gene, CDR1 is SGHKS and CDR2 is YYEKEE (reference sequence). CDR3 nucleotide sequence: TGTGCCAGCAGCTTGCGGGGGGCAAGAGACTATGGCTACACCTTC. It specifies CASSLRGARDYGYTF.

The chain is built from TRBV5-1 and TRBJ2-4; possibly TRBD2 for D (5 bases). The germline CDR1 and CDR2 sequences are SGHRS and YFSETQ. V was trimmed by 3 bases and J by 0 bases, leaving 7 bases between them. This CDR3 contains 14 residues. Here the CDR3 DNA reads TGCGCCAGCAGCTCGGGGTTAGCCAAAAACATTCAGTACTTC. This codes for CASSSGLAKNIQYF. Complete variable domain (other parts from reference TRBV5-1 and TRBJ2-4): KAGVTQTPRYLIKTRGQQVTLSCSPISGHRSVSWYQQTPGQGLQFLFEYFSETQRNKGNFPGRFSGRQFSNSRSEMNVSTLELGDSALYLCASSSGLAKNIQYFGAGTRLSVL.

The chain links TRBV30 to TRBJ2-6, with D perhaps TRBD2 (5 bases). V was shortened by 0 bases and J by 4 bases, with 7 bases between the two germline ends. Germline-derived CDR1 and CDR2 are GTSNPN and SVGIG (reference sequence). The CDR3 totals 14 residues. The CDR3 DNA reads as TGTGCCTGGAGTGTTCCGGGGGGGGCCAACGTCCTGACTTTC. It specifies CAWSVPGGANVLTF.

This rearrangement joins TRBV4-2 to TRBJ1-2; 8 bases match TRBD1. Germline V gives CDR1 LGHNA, CDR2 YNFKEQ. The CDR3 length is 13 residues. Trimming took 5 bases from V and 6 from J; bases not matched to a gene: 5. This chain's CDR3 is CASSARTGHGYTF. For the CDR3, the DNA is TGTGCCAGCAGCGCACGGACAGGGCATGGCTACACCTTC.

This clone was recorded a few times. The V gene is TRBV9, the J gene TRBJ2-1, with 10 bases identical to TRBD1. Germline values: CDR1 SGDLS, CDR2 YYNGEE. Germline trimming cut 4 bases from V and 8 bases from J; bases unmatched to any gene: 12. CDR3 size: 16 residues. The CDR3 loop reads CASSPRDRGSRDEQFF. The CDR3 nucleotides are TGTGCCAGCAGCCCACGGGACAGGGGCTCGAGGGATGAGCAGTTCTTC.

The rearrangement joins TRBV19 to TRBJ1-4, with D tentatively TRBD1 (5 bases). Trimming stripped 6 bases from V and 2 bases from J, with 13 bases between. Germline CDR1 and CDR2: LNHDA and SQIVND (reference sequence). This CDR3 is built from 15 residues. The CDR3 sequence: CASRAGSGTNEKLFF. As DNA, the CDR3 is TGTGCCAGTAGGGCAGGATCAGGGACTAATGAAAAACTGTTTTTT.

The chain uses TRBV7-2 and TRBJ1-2; TRBD1 matches at 11 bases. V shed 8 bases, J shed 4 bases, and the junction held 6 bases outside the gene matches. Per the germline V gene, CDR1 is SGHTA and CDR2 is FQGNSA. CDR3 length: 14 amino acids. CDR3 sequence reads: CASFRTGGVYGYTF. The CDR3 DNA reads as TGTGCCAGCTTTAGGACAGGGGGCGTCTATGGCTACACCTTC.

The chain uses TRBV2 and TRBJ2-7; TRBD2 aligns across 9 bases. The V and J ends lost 8 bases and 1 base, in that order; junction bases with no gene match: 3. The CDR3 has 13 amino acids. Germline CDR1 SNHLY, CDR2 FYNNEI. The CDR3 loop is CASGGLASYEQYF. CDR3 bases: TGTGCCAGCGGGGGACTAGCTTCCTACGAGCAGTACTTC.

To note about this clone: Relative to the germline gene, one junction end is altered; a read error may explain this. The same CDR3 can be traced to other DNA sequences in this sample. The chain has TRBV7-2 and TRBJ2-7, with 11 bases aligning to TRBD2. This CDR3 has 15 residues. Per the germline V gene, CDR1 is SGHTA and CDR2 is FQGNSA. The CDR3 loop is CASSLAGGPLYEQYF. CDR3 nucleotide sequence: TGTGCCAGCAGTTTAGCGGGAGGGCCATTATACGAGCAGTACTTC.

The chain has TRBV15 and TRBJ2-1, with 8 bases that match TRBD2. The CDR3 consists of 15 residues. Trimming cost V 1 base and J 8 bases; bases outside gene matches: 7. The V gene's germline CDR1 is LNHNV and CDR2 YYDKDF (reference sequence). CDR3 in DNA: TGTGCCACCAGCAGAGGTGACACGGGAGGGGATGAGCAGTTCTTC. It translates to CATSRGDTGGDEQFF.

This rearrangement joins TRBV5-1 to TRBJ1-1; 7 nucleotides line up with TRBD1. CDR1 SGHRS and CDR2 YFSETQ come from the germline V gene. The CDR3 loop spans 16 amino acids. Unmatched junction bases numbered 7, after V lost 0 bases and J lost 2 bases. CDR3 sequence: CASSLAGRGRNTEAFF. For the CDR3, the DNA is TGCGCCAGCAGCTTGGCCGGGAGGGGGCGAAACACTGAAGCTTTCTTT.

V usage is TRBV5-1 and J usage is TRBJ2-7; TRBD1 might be the D (6 bases). CDR3 size: 15 residues. With 0 bases removed from V and 0 bases from J, the gap between germline ends came to 10 bases. CDR1 and CDR2 from the germline V gene are SGHRS and YFSETQ. Here the CDR3 DNA reads TGCGCCAGCAGCTTGGGAGGACAGAGCTCCTACGAGCAGTACTTC. It encodes CASSLGGQSSYEQYF.

This clone has a handful of counts. This chain connects TRBV4-3 to TRBJ1-1; 8 bases are a match to TRBD1. The CDR3 is 17 amino acids. The V gene end was trimmed by 1 base and the J gene end by 1 base; junction bases not matched to a gene: 8. The germline gives CDR1 LGHNA, CDR2 YSLEER. The CDR3 protein is CASSQVGAGTGNTEAFF. The CDR3 DNA sequence: TGCGCCAGCAGCCAAGTAGGGGCAGGGACAGGGAACACTGAAGCTTTCTTT.

The V gene is TRBV7-2, the J gene TRBJ1-5; D not resolved. There are 14 residues in the CDR3. V was trimmed by 3 bases and J by 1 base, leaving 7 bases between them. Germline V gene lookup returns CDR1 SGHTA and CDR2 FQGNSA. CDR3 in amino acids: CASSLGRSNQPQHF. The CDR3 DNA is TGTGCCAGCAGCTTGGGGAGAAGCAATCAGCCCCAGCATTTT.

J is TRBJ2-5 and V is TRBV28; D not resolved. The V end was cut by 2 bases, the J end by 5 bases, with 18 bases between. Per the germline V gene, CDR1 is MDHEN and CDR2 is SYDVKM. The CDR3 covers 16 residues. CDR3 sequence: CASSLVLGGDRETQYF. The DNA for the CDR3 is TGTGCCAGCAGTTTAGTCTTAGGCGGCGATCGGGAGACCCAGTACTTC. Full variable domain (missing parts from reference TRBV28 and TRBJ2-5): DVKVTQSSRYLVKRTGEKVFLECVQDMDHENMFWYRQDPGLGLRLIYFSYDVKMKEKGDIPEGYSVSREKKERFSLILESASTNQTSMYLCASSLVLGGDRETQYFGPGTRLLVL.

The chain has TRBV30 and TRBJ2-2; 8 bases are a match to TRBD1. The CDR3 loop spans 15 amino acids. Germline V gives CDR1 GTSNPN, CDR2 SVGIG (reference sequence). V dropped 4 bases and J dropped 3; count of bases not matched to a gene: 7. The CDR3 DNA follows: TGTGCCTGGACTTCCGGGACAGGCTACACCGGGGAGCTGTTTTTT. Its translation: CAWTSGTGYTGELFF.

V gene TRBV25-1 combines with J gene TRBJ1-5; TRBD1 matches at 10 bases. V was pared by 4 bases and J by 4 bases, with 1 base of the junction left unmatched. This CDR3 has 14 amino acids. Germline V CDR1 and CDR2: MGHDK, SYGVNS. The CDR3 coding sequence is TGTGCCAGCAGTGGGGACAGGGGAAATCAGCCCCAGCATTTT. Encoded protein: CASSGDRGNQPQHF.

The chain employs TRBV19 and TRBJ2-1; maybe TRBD2 (5 bases). Trimming took off 3 bases at V and 8 bases at J, with 11 bases between the two ends. CDR1 is LNHDA, CDR2 SQIVND, per germline (reference sequence). This CDR3 spans 13 amino acids. The CDR3, as DNA: TGTGCCAGTAGTATCGGGATAAGGGATGAGCAGTTCTTC. Translation: CASSIGIRDEQFF.

J is TRBJ1-1 and V is TRBV5-1; D is unresolved. V gave up 0 bases and J gave up 2 bases, with 8 bases separating them. This CDR3 region has 14 residues. Per the germline V gene, CDR1 is SGHRS and CDR2 is YFSETQ. The CDR3 sequence: CASSLARANTEAFF. In nucleotides, the CDR3 is TGCGCCAGCAGCTTGGCGCGCGCCAACACTGAAGCTTTCTTT.

The chain uses TRBV5-1 and TRBJ1-1; D is unresolved. This CDR3 comprises 16 residues. Germline-derived CDR1 and CDR2 are SGHRS and YFSETQ. V dropped 4 bases and J dropped 7 bases, with 23 bases sitting between them. The CDR3 sequence: CASSPGSVGKVNEAFF. The CDR3 DNA follows: TGCGCCAGCAGCCCCGGGAGTGTGGGGAAAGTTAATGAAGCTTTCTTT.

The chain couples TRBV11-1 to TRBJ2-1; D is uncertain. CDR3 length: 14 residues. Germline CDR1 and CDR2: SGHAT and FQDESV (reference sequence). Trimming cost V 0 bases and J 8 bases, with 11 bases left between them. CDR3 in DNA: TGTGCCAGCAGCTTAGCAGCACTTACCGATGAGCAGTTCTTC. Translated, it gives CASSLAALTDEQFF.

V and J are TRBV13 and TRBJ2-3; D is possibly TRBD1 (6 bases). V dropped 5 bases and J dropped 4 bases, with 10 bases sitting between them. The CDR3 runs to 13 residues. The germline CDR1 and CDR2 sequences are PRHDT and FYEKMQ (reference sequence). In DNA, the CDR3 is TGTGCCAGCAGCCCTAACAGGGCAGATACGCAGTATTTT. Encoded protein: CASSPNRADTQYF.

The chain links TRBV5-4 to TRBJ2-4; D uncertain. This CDR3 spans 13 amino acids. The germline V gene has CDR1 SGHNT and CDR2 YYREEE (reference sequence). V lost 0 bases to trimming and J lost 5 bases, with 6 bases between them. This chain's CDR3 is CASSLASQNIQYF. The DNA of the CDR3 is TGTGCCAGCAGCTTGGCATCCCAAAACATTCAGTACTTC.